The text below deals with one TCR beta chain. The data are from a study of monozygotic twins with inflammatory bowel disease. TCRdb re-analyzed the 5' RACE reads; it lists each CDR3 protein once, without DNA. The sample totals over 110,000 distinct CDR3 sequences. The CDR3 runs to 15 residues. Germline-derived CDR1 and CDR2 are DFQATT and SNEGSKA (reference sequence). The clonotype comes from a human donor with ulcerative colitis or Crohn's disease, or a healthy co-twin of an affected twin (not recorded which). The chain is built from TRBV20-1 and TRBJ1-1; the TRBD1 assignment by TCRdb is unverifiable without DNA. Material: blood. CDR3 amino acids: CSVRRPGQLNTEAFF.